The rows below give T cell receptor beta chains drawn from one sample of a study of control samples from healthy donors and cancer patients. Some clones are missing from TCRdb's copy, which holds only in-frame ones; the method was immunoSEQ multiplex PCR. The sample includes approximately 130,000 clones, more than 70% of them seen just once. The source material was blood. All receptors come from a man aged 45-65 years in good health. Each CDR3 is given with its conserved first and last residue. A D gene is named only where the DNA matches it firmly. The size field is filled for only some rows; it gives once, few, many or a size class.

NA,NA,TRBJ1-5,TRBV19,TGTGCCAGTAGCACGTCAAATTATCAGCCCCAGCATTTT,CASSTSNYQPQHF
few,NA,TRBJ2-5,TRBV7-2,TGTGCCAGCAGCCTGTCGGTCCTTAGGCAAGAGACCCAGTACTTC,CASSLSVLRQETQYF
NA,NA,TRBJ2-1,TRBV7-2,TGTGCCAGCAGCTTAGCGGGACGGTACAATGAGCAGTTCTTC,CASSLAGRYNEQFF
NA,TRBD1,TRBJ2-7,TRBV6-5,TGTGCCAGCAGTCCAGGGACAGGGAGGAACGAGCAGTACTTC,CASSPGTGRNEQYF
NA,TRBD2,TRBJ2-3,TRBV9,TGTGCCAGCAGCCTTCGCGGGGGGCACAGCACAGATACGCAGTATTTT,CASSLRGGHSTDTQYF
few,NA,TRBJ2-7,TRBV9,TGTGCCAGCAGCATCTCGCCAGGGGCGCCCTACGAGCAGTACTTC,CASSISPGAPYEQYF
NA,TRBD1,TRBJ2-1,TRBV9,TGTGCCAGCAGCGTATGGGACAGGGAGTACAATGAGCAGTTCTTC,CASSVWDREYNEQFF
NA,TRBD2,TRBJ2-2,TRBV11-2,TGTGCCAGCAGCCCGGGACTAGCGAGACTAATGAACACCGGGGAGCTGTTTTTT,CASSPGLARLMNTGELFF
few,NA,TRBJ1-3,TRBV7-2,TGTGCCAGCAGCTTAGAGCGGCCAGGCAGTTTCTCTGGAAACACCATATATTTT,CASSLERPGSFSGNTIYF
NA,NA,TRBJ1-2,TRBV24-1,TGTGCCACCAGTGATTTGACAGAAAACTATGGCTACACCTTC,CATSDLTENYGYTF
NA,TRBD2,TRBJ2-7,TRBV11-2,TGTGCCAGCAGCCATCTAGCGGGTCCCCCCTACGAGCAGTACTTC,CASSHLAGPPYEQYF
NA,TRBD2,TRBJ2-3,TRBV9,TGTGCCAGCAGCGTAGCGGGGGGAGGCACAGATACGCAGTATTTT,CASSVAGGGTDTQYF
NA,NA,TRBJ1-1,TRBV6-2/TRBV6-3,TGTGCCAGCAGTTATTCCGGCAGGGACACTGAAGCTTTCTTT,CASSYSGRDTEAFF
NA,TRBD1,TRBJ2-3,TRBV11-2,TGTGCCAGCAGCTTAGATTTGGGGAGACAGGGGGTTCTAGATACGCAGTATTTT,CASSLDLGRQGVLDTQYF
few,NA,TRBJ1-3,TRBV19,TGTGCCAGTAGTATATGGGGTTACGGAAACACCATATATTTT,CASSIWGYGNTIYF
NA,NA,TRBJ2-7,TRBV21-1,TGTGCCAGCAGCCCCGGACAGGGAGACTTCTCCTACGAGCAGTACTTC,CASSPGQGDFSYEQYF
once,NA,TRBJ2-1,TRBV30,TGTGCCTGGAGTCTAGAGGTGGAGTCCTACAATGAGCAGTTCTTC,CAWSLEVESYNEQFF
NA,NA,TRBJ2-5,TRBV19,TGTGCCAGTAGTATGATTGGGGACCAAGAGACCCAGTACTTC,CASSMIGDQETQYF
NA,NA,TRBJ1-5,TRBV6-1,TGTGCCAGCAGTGCAGCCCTCCGTCAGCCCCAGCATTTT,CASSAALRQPQHF
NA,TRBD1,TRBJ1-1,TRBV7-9,TGTGCCAGCAGCTTAGGGGGACAGGAGAACACTGAAGCTTTCTTT,CASSLGGQENTEAFF
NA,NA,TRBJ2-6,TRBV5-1,TGCGCCAGCAGCTTGGTACAGCGTGGGGCCAACGTCCTGACTTTC,CASSLVQRGANVLTF
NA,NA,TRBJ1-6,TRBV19,TGTGCCAGTAGTCGAAAAGATAATTCACCCCTCCACTTT,CASSRKDNSPLHF
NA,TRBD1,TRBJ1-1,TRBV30,TGTGCCTGGAGTACCAGGGGGGGGGCTGAAGCTTTCTTT,CAWSTRGGAEAFF
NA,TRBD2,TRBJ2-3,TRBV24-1,TGTGCCACCTCCTCCACCGGGACTAGCGGGCCAACGCAGTATTTT,CATSSTGTSGPTQYF
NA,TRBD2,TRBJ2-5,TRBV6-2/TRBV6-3,TGTGCCAGCAGTTACCACCCTACTAGCGGGGGGGCGGCGGAGACCCAGTACTTC,CASSYHPTSGGAAETQYF
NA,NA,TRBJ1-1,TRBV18,TGTGCCAGCTCACCACTGGCACCACCGAACACTGAAGCTTTCTTT,CASSPLAPPNTEAFF
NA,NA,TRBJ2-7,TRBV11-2,TGTGCCAGCAGCTTAGGAGGGGGGGGATACGAGCAGTACTTC,CASSLGGGGYEQYF
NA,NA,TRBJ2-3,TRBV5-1,TGCGCCAGCAGATTAACCATGACAGTATCAGATACGCAGTATTTT,CASRLTMTVSDTQYF
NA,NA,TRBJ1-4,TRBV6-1,TGTGCCAGCAGTGAAGAACTGGGGGGGGGTGAAAAACTGTTTTTT,CASSEELGGGEKLFF
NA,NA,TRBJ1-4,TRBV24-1,TGTGCCACCAGTTCTGGGGAAATTGGAGAAAAACTGTTTTTT,CATSSGEIGEKLFF
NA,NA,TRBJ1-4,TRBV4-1,TGCGCCAGCAGCCAAGACTCGGGGGAGGGGGGGGAAAAACTGTTTTTT,CASSQDSGEGGEKLFF
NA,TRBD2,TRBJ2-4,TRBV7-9,TGTGCCAGCAGCTTAGGTTCGGGGGGGTTGTCCAAAAACATTCAGTACTTC,CASSLGSGGLSKNIQYF
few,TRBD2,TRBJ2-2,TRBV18,TGTGCCAGCTCACGCGGACTAGCGGGGGGACGCACCGGGGAGCTGTTTTTT,CASSRGLAGGRTGELFF
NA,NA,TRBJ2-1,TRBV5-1,TGCGCCAGCAGCTTGGGCGGGCTAGCAGGCGATGAGCAGTTCTTC,CASSLGGLAGDEQFF
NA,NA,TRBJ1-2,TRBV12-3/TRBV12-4,TGTGCCAGCACACTTAACTATGGCTACACCTTC,CASTLNYGYTF
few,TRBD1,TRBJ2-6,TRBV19,TGTGCCAGTAGTGATCCGGGACAGGGGTCTGGGGCCAACGTCCTGACTTTC,CASSDPGQGSGANVLTF
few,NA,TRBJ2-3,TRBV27,TGTGCCAGCAGTTTACAGGGGAGAGTCGATACGCAGTATTTT,CASSLQGRVDTQYF
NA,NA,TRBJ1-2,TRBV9,TGTGCCAGCAGCTCGGCAGGGACGATTCCGAACTATGGCTACACCTTC,CASSSAGTIPNYGYTF
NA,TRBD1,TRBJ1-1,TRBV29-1,TGCAGCGTTGATGGCCCACAGGGGGCATTGGAAGCTTTCTTT,CSVDGPQGALEAFF
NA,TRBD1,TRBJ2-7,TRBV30,TGTGCCTGGAGTGTAGGGCTCCAGGGGGAATACGAGCAGTACTTC,CAWSVGLQGEYEQYF
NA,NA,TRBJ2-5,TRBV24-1,TGTGCCACCAGTGAAAGGGGCAGGGTAGAGACCCAGTACTTC,CATSERGRVETQYF
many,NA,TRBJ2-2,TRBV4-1,TGCGCCAGCAGCCCATACGGGCTTAAGAACACCGGGGAGCTGTTTTTT,CASSPYGLKNTGELFF